Shown below are 18 T cell receptor beta chains from a single sample sequenced in a study of breast tumors, draining lymph nodes, adjacent tissues (dated by TCRdb to about 2016). Lymph node samples came from the axillary draining lymph nodes of breast cancer patients. Library generation was performed with multiplex PCR. The instrument given in TCRdb is Illumina HiSeq 2000. The public reads were run again by TCRdb, first through fastp at Q25 and then through MiXCR, and only productive beta chains were kept. Every CDR3 protein is listed once, alongside the most common genes and DNA of its rows. Within this sample are some 250,000 distinct CDR3 sequences, with under 35% of them counted one time only. Together, the top ten hold approximately 3.7% of the sample. Sequenced: axillary lymph node tissue. The receptors were gathered from a female donor with breast cancer. Some clones in this sample may be carry-over from other donors' samples.

This chain connects TRBV10-3 to TRBJ2-6; 16 bases line up with TRBD2. The V and J ends lost 4 bases and 4 bases, in that order; junction bases with no gene match: 7. Germline V gives CDR1 ENHRY, CDR2 SYGVKD. This CDR3 contains 19 residues. CDR3 nucleotide sequence: TGTGCCATCAGTGCCGGGACTAGCGGGGGGGACGTGGGGGCCAACGTCCTGACTTTC. Translating it yields CAISAGTSGGDVGANVLTF.

V usage is TRBV2 and J usage is TRBJ2-7, with D maybe TRBD2 (6 bases). Germline V gene lookup returns CDR1 SNHLY and CDR2 FYNNEI. The CDR3 has 12 amino acids. Trimming removed 6 bases at V and 3 bases at J, with 9 bases between. DNA of the CDR3: TGTGCCAGCAGGGTTAGCGGCTACGAGCAGTACTTC. Translating gives CASRVSGYEQYF.

This clonotype was seen ten or more times. V is TRBV7-9 and J is TRBJ2-2; D assignment may be TRBD1 or TRBD2 (5 bases each). Germline CDR1 SEHNR, CDR2 FQNEAQ (reference sequence). Between the trimmed V and J ends, which lost 5 bases and 5 bases, there was a span of 21 bases. The CDR3 has 17 residues. Here the CDR3 DNA reads TGTGCCAGCAGCCAGATTGGGGTCCAGTGGGGGACCGGGGAGCTGTTTTTT. Its translation is CASSQIGVQWGTGELFF.

This clonotype was detected many times. The chain has TRBV10-3 and TRBJ2-7, with D hard to call. Trimming cost V 10 bases and J 3 bases, with 13 bases left between them. The length of the CDR3 is 12 residues. Germline values: CDR1 ENHRY, CDR2 SYGVKD. The DNA of the CDR3 is TGTGCCACCGGCCAAGCCGTCTACGAGCAGTACTTC. This encodes CATGQAVYEQYF.

This clonotype was seen repeatedly, ten times or more. V usage is TRBV5-1 and J usage is TRBJ2-7; 8 bases are a match to TRBD1. The J segment lost 3 bases and the V segment lost 3 bases, leaving 2 bases of the junction unmatched. Germline CDR1 SGHRS, CDR2 YFSETQ. This CDR3 is built from 13 residues. CDR3 coding DNA: TGCGCCAGCAGCTACGGACAGGGCTACGAGCAGTACTTC. Translation: CASSYGQGYEQYF.

This clonotype was seen many times. The chain has TRBV7-9 and TRBJ1-2; D is perhaps TRBD1 (6 bases). The V end was cut by 4 bases, the J end by 6 bases, with 12 bases between. The CDR3 totals 13 residues. Germline CDR1 SEHNR, CDR2 FQNEAQ (reference sequence). The CDR3 DNA is TGTGCCAGCAGCTCACGGACAGTGGATGGCTACACCTTC. This encodes CASSSRTVDGYTF.

This clonotype was recorded many times. This rearrangement joins TRBV7-3 to TRBJ2-1; D may be TRBD1 (6 bases). V dropped 1 base and J dropped 4 bases, with 11 bases sitting between them. This CDR3 spans 15 amino acids. Per the germline V gene, CDR1 is SGHTA and CDR2 is FQGTGA. The CDR3 DNA reads TGTGCCAGCAGCTTAAGTGATACAGGGTACAATGAGCAGTTCTTC. This sequence encodes CASSLSDTGYNEQFF. The full variable domain, rest sourced from reference TRBV7-3 and TRBJ2-1, is GAGVSQTPSNKVTEKGKYVELRCDPISGHTALYWYRQSLGQGPEFLIYFQGTGAADDSGLPNDRFFAVRPEGSVSTLKIQRTERGDSAVYLCASSLSDTGYNEQFFGPGTRLTVL.

J is TRBJ2-1 and V is TRBV10-3; TRBD2 might be the D (6 bases). Deletions cut 5 bases from V and 10 bases from J, with 21 bases between. The CDR3 has 15 residues. CDR1 ENHRY and CDR2 SYGVKD come from the germline V gene. CDR3 sequence reads: CAISQEGPGVCEQFF. Here the CDR3 DNA reads TGTGCCATCAGTCAGGAGGGACCAGGAGTGTGCGAGCAGTTCTTC.

There are many counts of this clonotype. The chain links TRBV2 to TRBJ1-2; D is unresolved. This CDR3 is 14 amino acids long. From germline, CDR1 is SNHLY and CDR2 FYNNEI. In DNA form, the CDR3 reads TGTCTAAGCAGTGAGCGTCACACAAACTATGGCTACACCTTC. Protein product: CLSSERHTNYGYTF.

This clonotype came up many times. This rearrangement joins TRBV20-1 to TRBJ2-3; 11 bases align to TRBD2. CDR3 size: 17 residues. The trim removed 0 bases at V and 2 bases at J, leaving 7 bases unmatched. Per the germline V gene, CDR1 is DFQATT and CDR2 is SNEGSKA (reference sequence). CDR3 nucleotide sequence: TGCAGTGCTAGAGACCCCGGGACTAGCGGAAACACAGATACGCAGTATTTT. This gives the protein CSARDPGTSGNTDTQYF.

This clonotype was detected many times. This rearrangement joins TRBV10-3 to TRBJ2-3; 15 bases align to TRBD2. V lost 11 bases, J lost 4 bases, and 10 bases stayed unmatched. The CDR3 has 16 residues. CDR1 is ENHRY, CDR2 SYGVKD, per germline. The CDR3, as DNA: TGTGCCGTCCGGGGGACTAGCGGGGGGCATTCAGATACGCAGTATTTT. Its translation is CAVRGTSGGHSDTQYF.

The rearrangement uses TRBV7-2 and TRBJ1-5; D is undetermined. CDR1 and CDR2 from the germline V gene are SGHTA and FQGNSA. Trimming took 3 bases from V and 5 from J, leaving 17 bases between them. CDR3 size: 16 residues. Here the CDR3 reads CASSFQPRGGHQPQHF. The CDR3 DNA reads as TGTGCCAGCAGCTTCCAACCCCGCGGAGGGCATCAGCCCCAGCATTTT.

The genes are TRBV12-3 or TRBV12-4 and TRBJ2-7; D is perhaps TRBD2 (5 bases). There are 13 residues in the CDR3. The ends were cut back, 1 base at V and 6 bases at J, with 10 bases in the middle. Here the CDR3 reads CASSLGEGFEQYF. CDR3 in DNA: TGTGCCAGCAGTTTAGGAGAGGGTTTCGAGCAGTACTTC.

V and J are TRBV5-4 and TRBJ2-2; 8 bases match TRBD2. Trimming at V came to 4 bases and at J to 4 bases, leaving 3 bases not matched to a gene. Germline CDR1 reads SGHNT; CDR2 reads YYREEE (reference sequence). This CDR3 region has 14 residues. CDR3: CASSLSGTTGELFF. The CDR3 nucleotides read TGTGCCAGCAGCCTTAGCGGGACCACCGGGGAGCTGTTTTTT.

The chain couples TRBV5-6 to TRBJ1-2; 7 bases are a match to TRBD1. The CDR3 spans 13 residues. The ends lost 4 bases at V and 6 bases at J; junction bases unmatched: 6. CDR1 is SGHDT and CDR2 is YYEEEE in the germline V gene. DNA for the CDR3: TGTGCCAGCAGCCAAAAGGGGGCGAATGGCTACACCTTC. It codes for CASSQKGANGYTF.

This clonotype has only one observation. The CDR3 does not close with the conserved phenylalanine or tryptophan, likely indicating a read error. Because the CDR3's place on the DNA is in doubt, the DNA is left out and the CDR3 is given as listed by TCRdb. V is TRBV20-1 and J is TRBJ2-5; the DNA was not compared with TRBD2, the D call given in the table. Looked up from germline, CDR1 is DFQATT and CDR2 is SNEGSKA (reference sequence). The CDR3 sequence runs 10 residues, both termini included. The CDR3 protein is CSARADNRAG.

The V gene is TRBV27, the J gene TRBJ1-6; the match to TRBD1 covers 8 bases. CDR3 length equals 15 residues. Germline V lookup: CDR1 MNHEY, CDR2 SMNVEV (reference sequence). V shed 3 bases and J 7 bases; nucleotides not matched to a gene: 5. The CDR3 sequence: CASSLQGARNSPLHF. CDR3 coding DNA: TGTGCCAGCAGTTTGCAGGGGGCGAGAAATTCACCCCTCCACTTT.

This clonotype was counted many times. V is TRBV24-1 and J is TRBJ2-2; 9 bases agree with TRBD2. The CDR3 covers 16 residues. V was clipped by 5 bases and J by 5 bases; unmatched bases: 8. In germline, CDR1 is KGHDR, CDR2 SFDVKD. The DNA of the CDR3 is TGTGCCACCAGTGCGGGGGTAGCGGGGGTAACCGGGGAGCTGTTTTTT. Translating gives CATSAGVAGVTGELFF.